The 31 T cell receptor beta chains listed next were all sequenced from one sample in a study of blood T cells in healthy people across ages. The second PCR ran roughly 6 to 12 cycles with a sample-barcoded 5' primer and J-beta primers. Each CDR3 protein gets one entry after TCRdb re-called the 5' RACE reads with MiXCR. The sample records 2 million or so distinct CDR3 sequences, around 48% being singletons. Sequencing was done on a sample of blood. The source of these receptors is a woman between 40 and 50 years old in good health.

This clonotype has more than one count but fewer than ten. The DNA for the CDR3 is TGTGCCAGCAGATTAGGAGCCGGTGGCTACACCTTC. This gives the protein CASRLGAGGYTF. V is TRBV6-5 and J is TRBJ1-2; D remains unclear. Germline V gives CDR1 MNHEY, CDR2 SVGAGI. Trimming took 6 bases from V and 7 from J, leaving 12 bases between them. The CDR3 totals 12 residues.

This clonotype appeared a few times. The rearrangement links TRBV12-3 or TRBV12-4 to TRBJ2-1; TRBD2 agrees at 10 bases. The CDR3 spans 15 residues. Losses at the gene ends were 6 bases for V and 5 bases for J; bases not matched to a gene: 7. The CDR3 loop reads CASSLLAGMNNEQFF. The DNA of the CDR3 is TGTGCCAGCAGCCTACTAGCGGGGATGAACAATGAGCAGTTCTTC.

This chain uses TRBV5-1 with TRBJ1-2; D perhaps matches TRBD1 (5 bases). V was pared by 4 bases and J by 4 bases, with 17 bases between. The CDR3 sequence is 15 residues long. Germline V gene lookup returns CDR1 SGHRS and CDR2 YFSETQ. The CDR3 bases are TGCGCCAGCAGCGGGACCCGGTCGGGGGGCTATGGCTACACCTTC. This encodes CASSGTRSGGYGYTF.

A few counts support this clonotype. The chain has TRBV20-1 and TRBJ2-3; D is possibly TRBD1 (6 bases). The CDR3 sequence is 16 residues long. The germline V gene has CDR1 DFQATT and CDR2 SNEGSKA (reference sequence). The V and J ends lost 5 bases and 5 bases respectively, with 23 bases between them. The CDR3 DNA sequence: TGCAGTGCTCCGCAAACTCCTACAGGGCAACAAGATACGCAGTATTTT. It yields the protein CSAPQTPTGQQDTQYF.

This clonotype was recorded a few times. This CDR3 is CASRRGAPADTQYF. CDR3 sequence (DNA): TGTGCCAGCAGGAGGGGGGCCCCGGCAGATACGCAGTATTTT. J is TRBJ2-3 and V is TRBV27, with D perhaps given as TRBD1 or TRBD2 (6 bases each). Germline lookup yields CDR1 MNHEY and CDR2 SMNVEV (reference sequence). There are 14 residues in the CDR3. V lost 6 bases, J lost 4 bases, and 14 bases lay in between.

The chain's CDR3 is CASSVNTGGGIQYF. The CDR3, as DNA: TGTGCCAGCAGCGTTAATACCGGGGGGGGCATTCAGTACTTC. V usage is TRBV9 and J usage is TRBJ2-4; TRBD2 matches 8 bases. V lost 2 bases, J lost 9 bases, and 7 bases stayed unmatched. The CDR3 has 14 amino acids. Germline values: CDR1 SGDLS, CDR2 YYNGEE.

CDR3 DNA sequence: TGTGCCAGCACTCCGGGACTCCACCCCAATGAGCAGTACTTC. Its protein product is CASTPGLHPNEQYF. The chain combines TRBV12-3 or TRBV12-4 with TRBJ2-1, with D maybe TRBD2 (6 bases). The J call may not be correct, given that the DNA end is closer to TRBJ2-7. This CDR3 is built from 14 residues.

This clonotype appeared once. Written as DNA, the CDR3 is TGTGCCAGCAGCCCGAATTTGGCATCCACTGGGGAGACCCAGTACTTC. Translating gives CASSPNLASTGETQYF. This sequence joins TRBV7-2 and TRBJ2-5, with no clear D. From germline, CDR1 is SGHTA and CDR2 FQGNSA. The CDR3 contains 16 residues. Trimming took off 5 bases at V and 5 bases at J, with 21 bases between the two ends.

The chain uses TRBV7-8 and TRBJ1-5; D call uncertain. Trimming pared 1 base from V and 2 bases from J, leaving 12 bases between. The CDR3 extends over 16 amino acids. Per germline, CDR1 SGHVS and CDR2 FQNEAQ. CDR3 sequence: CASSLDSGQGNQPQHF. Written as DNA, the CDR3 is TGTGCCAGCAGCTTAGATAGTGGCCAGGGCAATCAGCCCCAGCATTTT. The full variable domain, completed using reference TRBV7-8 and TRBJ1-5, is GAGVSQSPRYKVAKRGQDVALRCDPISGHVSLFWYQQALGQGPEFLTYFQNEAQLDKSGLPSDRFFAERPEGSVSTLKIQRTQQEDSAVYLCASSLDSGQGNQPQHFGDGTRLSIL.

The chain combines TRBV6-2 or TRBV6-3 with TRBJ2-3; D gene unclear. CDR1 is MNHEY and CDR2 is SVGEGT in the germline V gene. V shed 2 bases and J shed 4 bases, with 7 bases lying between them. The CDR3 extends over 13 amino acids. The chain's CDR3 is CASSYDAPDTQYF. Written as DNA, the CDR3 is TGTGCCAGCAGTTACGATGCCCCAGATACGCAGTATTTT.

This clonotype showed up just a few times. The chain is built from TRBV5-1 and TRBJ2-5; 8 bases align to TRBD1. The CDR3 is 15 residues long. The trim removed 0 bases at V and 4 bases at J, leaving 5 bases unmatched. CDR1 is SGHRS and CDR2 is YFSETQ in the germline V gene. The DNA of the CDR3 is TGCGCCAGCAGCTTGGAGGACAGGGCGGTAGAGACCCAGTACTTC. It encodes CASSLEDRAVETQYF.

The chain recombines TRBV4-3 with TRBJ2-7; D assignment may be TRBD1 or TRBD2 (6 bases each). V was pared by 0 bases and J by 4 bases, with 22 bases between. The CDR3 length is 18 residues. CDR1 is LGHNA, CDR2 YSLEER, per germline. The CDR3 spells CASSQDGGAGANLYEQYF. DNA for the CDR3: TGCGCCAGCAGCCAAGATGGAGGGGCAGGGGCCAACCTTTACGAGCAGTACTTC.

The rearrangement links TRBV7-2 to TRBJ2-1, with 8 bases aligning to TRBD1. With 6 bases clipped from V and 4 bases from J, the junction kept 14 bases outside the gene matches. The CDR3 runs 17 residues. CDR1 is SGHTA, CDR2 FQGNSA, per germline. CDR3 DNA sequence: TGTGCCAGCAGAGGGGTGCGCGGGACAGGAAATTACAATGAGCAGTTCTTC. It is translated as CASRGVRGTGNYNEQFF.

This clonotype was observed once. The chain combines TRBV14 with TRBJ2-5, with D tentatively TRBD2 (6 bases). CDR3 length: 17 amino acids. V dropped 0 bases and J dropped 5 bases, with 19 bases sitting between them. Germline V gene lookup returns CDR1 SGHDN and CDR2 FVKESK. DNA for the CDR3: TGTGCCAGCAGCCAAGACCTTTTTGGAGGGGCTGGGGAGACCCAGTACTTC. Translation: CASSQDLFGGAGETQYF.

The table lists this clonotype with a few counts. The chain combines TRBV27 with TRBJ2-7; a weak D match, TRBD1 (5 bases). This CDR3 region has 13 residues. Germline values: CDR1 MNHEY, CDR2 SMNVEV (reference sequence). With 5 bases removed from V and 3 bases from J, the gap between germline ends came to 11 bases. The CDR3 DNA sequence: TGTGCCAGCAGTCGGGCTAGGGGCTACGAGCAGTACTTC. Translated: CASSRARGYEQYF.

This clonotype came up a few times. The chain combines TRBV12-3 or TRBV12-4 with TRBJ2-1, with TRBD1 matching 8 bases. The CDR3 runs 14 residues. With V trimmed by 6 bases and J by 8 bases, 9 bases remained unmatched. This CDR3 is CASRDSQGADEQFF. CDR3 DNA sequence: TGTGCCAGCAGGGATTCTCAGGGGGCCGATGAGCAGTTCTTC.

This clonotype has more than one count but fewer than ten. V is TRBV6-4 and J is TRBJ1-2; D is ambiguous. V lost 6 bases and J 5 bases, leaving 10 bases between the germline ends. CDR1 is MRHNA and CDR2 is SNTAGT in the germline V gene. The CDR3 has 12 residues. The CDR3 here is CASRNGPYGYTF. Here the CDR3 DNA reads TGTGCCAGCAGAAACGGACCGTATGGCTACACCTTC.

The rearrangement uses TRBV6-2 or TRBV6-3 and TRBJ2-3; D uncertain. The V and J ends lost 5 bases and 4 bases respectively, with 16 bases between them. CDR1 MNHEY and CDR2 SVGEGT come from the germline V gene. CDR3 length: 15 amino acids. CDR3 residues: CASSPYNIDSDTQYF. DNA for the CDR3: TGTGCCAGCAGTCCCTACAATATAGACTCAGATACGCAGTATTTT.

The rearrangement joins TRBV4-3 to TRBJ2-6; D is undetermined. Between the trimmed V and J ends, which lost 5 bases and 0 bases, there was a span of 11 bases. Germline loops: CDR1 LGHNA, CDR2 YSLEER. There are 16 residues in the CDR3. As DNA, the CDR3 is TGCGCCAGCAGCGCCGGATCAGCCTCTGGGGCCAACGTCCTGACTTTC. Its translation is CASSAGSASGANVLTF.

Comments on this clonotype: A junction boundary mismatches the germline segment, possibly from a read error. The chain links TRBV7-2 to TRBJ2-7, with D perhaps matching TRBD2 (6 bases). CDR1 SGHTA and CDR2 FQGNSA come from the germline V gene. The CDR3 runs 14 residues. The CDR3 spells CAGSLDGGSYEQYF. The CDR3 nucleotides are TGTGCCGGCAGCTTAGACGGGGGCTCCTACGAGCAGTACTTC.

This clonotype occurred a few times. The V call is TRBV7-2, the J call TRBJ2-1; 10 nucleotides align to TRBD2. CDR1 is SGHTA, CDR2 FQGNSA, per germline. The CDR3 is made up of 16 amino acids. The junction had 11 bases not matched to a gene; V was cut back by 5 bases and J by 7 bases. The CDR3 sequence: CASSKSQRGGRNEQFF. The CDR3 DNA is TGTGCCAGCAGCAAATCACAGCGGGGGGGCCGTAATGAGCAGTTCTTC.

The J gene is TRBJ1-1, the V gene TRBV12-3 or TRBV12-4, with no clear D. Trimming left V 8 bases short and J 6 bases short, with 13 bases between. The CDR3 is 12 residues long. CDR3 amino acids: CASGGGWAEAFF. The DNA for the CDR3 is TGTGCCAGCGGCGGCGGGTGGGCTGAAGCTTTCTTT.

Concerning this clonotype itself: A much bigger clone sits one base away, suggesting this may be a read error. This chain joins TRBV7-2 and TRBJ2-7; 10 bases agree with TRBD1. The end of the DNA aligns better with TRBJ2-1, so the J call may be wrong. This CDR3 spans 19 amino acids. Looked up from germline, CDR1 is SGHTA and CDR2 is FQGNSA. Here the CDR3 DNA reads TGTGCCAGCAGCCCCTGGCCCGGGGACAGGGGCTTTAGCTCCTACGAGCAGTTCTTC. Translating it yields CASSPWPGDRGFSSYEQFF.

The chain carries TRBV7-3 and TRBJ2-1, with TRBD2 matching over 8 bases. V lost 6 bases and J lost 3; bases outside the gene matches: 7. The CDR3 has 15 residues. Looked up from germline, CDR1 is SGHTA and CDR2 is FQGTGA. The CDR3: CASSGGRGGYNEQFF. DNA for the CDR3: TGTGCCAGCAGTGGGGGACGGGGGGGCTACAATGAGCAGTTCTTC.

The J gene is TRBJ2-1, the V gene TRBV6-2 or TRBV6-3, with D hard to call. The CDR3 loop spans 15 amino acids. V lost 6 bases, J lost 0 bases, and 12 bases lay in between. Germline V gene data show CDR1 as MNHEY and CDR2 as SVGEGT. The CDR3 DNA is TGTGCCAGCAGGCCCCACACGAGCTCCTACAATGAGCAGTTCTTC. It specifies CASRPHTSSYNEQFF.

The V gene is TRBV20-1, the J gene TRBJ2-1; no reliable D call. V lost 6 bases and J lost 1, with 16 bases in between. This CDR3 comprises 15 residues. The germline V gene has CDR1 DFQATT and CDR2 SNEGSKA (reference sequence). The CDR3, as DNA: TGCAGTGCAGTTAGGGATCAGAGGTCCTACAATGAGCAGTTCTTC. Its protein is CSAVRDQRSYNEQFF.

This sequence joins TRBV29-1 and TRBJ2-7; no definite D call. Trimming cost V 7 bases and J 6 bases, with 16 bases left between them. In germline, CDR1 is SQVTM, CDR2 ANQGSEA. The CDR3 consists of 12 residues. In DNA, the CDR3 is TGCAGCGGACCGGCCTTCTTCTGCGAGCAGTACTTC. Translating gives CSGPAFFCEQYF.

This chain connects TRBV2 to TRBJ2-1; 8 positions agree with TRBD2. Germline-derived CDR1 and CDR2 are SNHLY and FYNNEI. The CDR3 extends over 13 amino acids. With V trimmed by 10 bases and J by 2 bases, 4 bases remained unmatched. This chain's CDR3 is CATERGPYNEQFF. The DNA for the CDR3 is TGTGCCACCGAGCGGGGGCCCTACAATGAGCAGTTCTTC.

The rearrangement uses TRBV29-1 and TRBJ2-1, with TRBD2 as a possible D gene (6 bases). The CDR3 totals 13 residues. Trimming shortened V by 3 bases and J by 8 bases, and 14 bases separated the two germline ends. Per germline, CDR1 SQVTM and CDR2 ANQGSEA. The CDR3 loop reads CSVDGSGWDEQFF. The CDR3 DNA sequence: TGCAGCGTTGACGGTAGCGGTTGGGATGAGCAGTTCTTC.

This chain connects TRBV6-2 or TRBV6-3 to TRBJ2-5, with D perhaps given as TRBD1 or TRBD2 (5 bases each). This CDR3 is 15 amino acids long. V lost 5 bases and J lost 7, with 20 bases in between. Germline V lookup: CDR1 MNHEY, CDR2 SVGEGT. Here the CDR3 reads CASSPGTVQTGTQYF. Here the CDR3 DNA reads TGTGCCAGCAGTCCCGGGACCGTCCAAACCGGGACCCAGTACTTC.

The chain links TRBV5-1 to TRBJ2-5; D is unresolved. The V gene lost 2 bases and the J gene lost 4 bases, with 9 bases spanning the gap. This CDR3 region has 13 residues. Germline CDR1 and CDR2: SGHRS and YFSETQ. CDR3 amino acids: CASSFKKRETQYF. The CDR3 DNA follows: TGCGCCAGCAGCTTTAAGAAGCGAGAGACCCAGTACTTC.